This TCR beta chain is from a study of CD8 T cells in ankylosing spondylitis (dated by TCRdb to about 2017). In terms of the full investigation: The study profiled T cell receptor beta repertoires in healthy donors and ankylosing spondylitis patients to find disease-linked TCR variants. The full study cohort comprised around 25 ankylosing spondylitis patients and approximately 100 healthy donors. Peripheral blood was sampled, and synovial fluid was also collected from ankylosing spondylitis patients. The paper as a whole reports these results and caveats: According to the report, matched synovial fluid samples from ankylosing spondylitis patients were significantly enriched for the disease-linked clones. Some of the motif variants had been reported before in the synovial fluid and blood of reactive arthritis patients, a finding that suggests common disease-initiation mechanisms. Blood from ankylosing spondylitis patients appeared to be characterized by a TCR beta motif made up of eight highly homologous amino acid variants. The disease-linked clones had a CD8+ phenotype and were found at relatively low frequencies in peripheral blood.

This clonotype occurred many times. Its recognized antigen is unknown. Qualities for individual bases were not recorded, and no much larger clone is one base off. This sample was sequenced with an Illumina HiSeq 2500. TCR beta libraries were prepared by quantitative 5'-RACE with molecular barcodes. For the original study's pipeline: A new computational method, built on a probabilistic model of VDJ rearrangement, was used to identify disease-linked TCR variants. The public sequencing data were trimmed at Q25 with fastp and processed into clonotypes with MiXCR by TCRdb, which kept only in-frame beta chains. Each record represents a unique CDR3 protein, reported with the most common genes and DNA among its rows. For this entry, the V and J calls and clone size follow TCRdb and not the study's own pipeline. The sample table holds approximately 300,000 distinct CDR3 sequences, of which roughly 8% were seen once. Of the sample, roughly 14% falls within the top ten clones.

V and J lose 6 bases and 4 bases, and a span of 10 bases separates them. Measured from the cysteine to the phenylalanine, the CDR3 is 13 residues long. The read is trimmed to its CDR3 DNA, 39 bases read in frame from base 1. The sequence was collected from a male donor with ankylosing spondylitis. The sequencing sample was made of blood, either unsorted or a sorted T cell fraction (not recorded which). The chain is made from TRBV12-3 or TRBV12-4 and TRBJ1-5; the D gene assignment is ambiguous. The CDR3 protein sequence reads: CASRFTGNQPQHF. The DNA reads TGTGCCAGCAGGTTTACCGGGAATCAGCCCCAGCATTTT.